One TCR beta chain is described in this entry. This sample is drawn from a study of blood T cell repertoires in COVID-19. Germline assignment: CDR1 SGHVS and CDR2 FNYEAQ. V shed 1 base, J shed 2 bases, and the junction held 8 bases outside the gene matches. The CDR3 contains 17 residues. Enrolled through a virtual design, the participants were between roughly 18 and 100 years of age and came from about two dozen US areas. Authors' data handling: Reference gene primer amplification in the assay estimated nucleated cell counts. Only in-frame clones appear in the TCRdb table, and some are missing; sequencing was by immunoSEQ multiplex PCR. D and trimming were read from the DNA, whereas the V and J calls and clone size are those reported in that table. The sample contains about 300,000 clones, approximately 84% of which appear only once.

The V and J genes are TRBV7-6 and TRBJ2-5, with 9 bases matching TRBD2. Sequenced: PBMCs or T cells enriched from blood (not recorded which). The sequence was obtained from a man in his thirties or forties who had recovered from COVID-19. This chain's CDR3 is CASSLGRQRGVQETQYF. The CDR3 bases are TGTGCCAGCAGCTTAGGGAGGCAGCGGGGGGTTCAAGAGACCCAGTACTTC.